This T cell receptor (beta chain) was recorded in a study of technical replicates of blood from four donors. Clones were read by immunoSEQ multiplex PCR, and TCRdb kept only the in-frame ones, dropping some. Of 100,000 or so clones listed, 96% were seen once; the top ten hold about 0.36%. The trim removed 5 bases at V and 7 bases at J, leaving 6 bases unmatched. CDR3 length: 13 amino acids. Per germline, CDR1 SEHNR and CDR2 FQNEAQ (reference sequence). This chain links TRBV7-9 with TRBJ1-2; 8 bases are shared with TRBD1. The sequence was obtained from a human donor in good health. The sequenced sample consisted of T cells isolated from PBMCs. CDR3 sequence: CASSTTGGIGYTF. The DNA of the CDR3 is TGTGCCAGCAGCACTACAGGGGGAATTGGCTACACCTTC.